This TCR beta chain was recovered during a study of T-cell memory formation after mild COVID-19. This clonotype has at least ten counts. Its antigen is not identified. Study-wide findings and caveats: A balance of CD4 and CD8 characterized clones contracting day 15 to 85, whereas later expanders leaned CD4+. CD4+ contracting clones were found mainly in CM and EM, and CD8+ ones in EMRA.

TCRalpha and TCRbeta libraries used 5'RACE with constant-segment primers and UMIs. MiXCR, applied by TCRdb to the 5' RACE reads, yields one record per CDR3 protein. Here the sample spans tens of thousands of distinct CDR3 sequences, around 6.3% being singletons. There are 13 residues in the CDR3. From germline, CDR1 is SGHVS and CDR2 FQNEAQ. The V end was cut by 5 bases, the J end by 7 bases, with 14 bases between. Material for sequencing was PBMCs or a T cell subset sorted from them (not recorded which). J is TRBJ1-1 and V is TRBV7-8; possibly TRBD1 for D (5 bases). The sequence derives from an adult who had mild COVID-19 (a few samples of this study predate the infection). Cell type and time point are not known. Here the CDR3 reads CASSPTRQHEAFF. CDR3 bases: TGTGCCAGCAGCCCCACGAGACAGCATGAAGCTTTCTTT.